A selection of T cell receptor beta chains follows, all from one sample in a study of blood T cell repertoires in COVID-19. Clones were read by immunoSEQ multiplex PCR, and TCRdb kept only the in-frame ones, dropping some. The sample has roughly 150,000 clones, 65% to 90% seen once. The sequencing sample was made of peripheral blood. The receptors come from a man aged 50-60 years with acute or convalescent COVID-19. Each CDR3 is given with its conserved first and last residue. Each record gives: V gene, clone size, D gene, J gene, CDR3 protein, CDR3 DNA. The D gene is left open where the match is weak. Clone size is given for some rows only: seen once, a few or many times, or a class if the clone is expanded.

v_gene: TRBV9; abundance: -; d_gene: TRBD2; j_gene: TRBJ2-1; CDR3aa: CASSPGLALYNEQFF; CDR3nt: TGTGCCAGCAGCCCGGGACTAGCGCTTTACAATGAGCAGTTCTTC
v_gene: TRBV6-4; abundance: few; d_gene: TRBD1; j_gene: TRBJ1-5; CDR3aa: CASSDVGDRGYDQPQHF; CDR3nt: TGTGCCAGCAGTGACGTAGGGGACAGGGGATATGATCAGCCCCAGCATTTT
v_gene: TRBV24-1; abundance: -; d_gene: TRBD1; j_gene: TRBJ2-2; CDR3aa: CATSETGTGLSGELFF; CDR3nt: TGTGCCACCAGTGAGACCGGGACAGGGCTGTCCGGGGAGCTGTTTTTT
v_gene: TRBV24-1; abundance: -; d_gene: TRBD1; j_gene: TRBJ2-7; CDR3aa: CATSARDRPTYEQYF; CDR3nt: TGTGCCACCAGTGCAAGGGACAGGCCAACCTACGAGCAGTACTTC
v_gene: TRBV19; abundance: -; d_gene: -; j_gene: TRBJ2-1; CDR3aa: CASSIVALSLNEQFF; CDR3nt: TGTGCCAGTAGTATAGTTGCGCTTAGCCTTAATGAGCAGTTCTTC
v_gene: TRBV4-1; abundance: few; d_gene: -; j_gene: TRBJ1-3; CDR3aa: CASSQASGRLSGNTIYF; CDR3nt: TGCGCCAGCAGCCAAGCTAGTGGTAGGCTCTCTGGAAACACCATATATTTT
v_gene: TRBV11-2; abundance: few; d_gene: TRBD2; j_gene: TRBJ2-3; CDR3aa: CASSLSGTSGGGDTQYF; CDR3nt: TGTGCCAGCAGCCTAAGCGGGACTAGCGGGGGGGGAGATACGCAGTATTTT
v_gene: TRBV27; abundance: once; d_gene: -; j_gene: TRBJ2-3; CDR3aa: CASSSNPATRVVGTDTQYF; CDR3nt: TGTGCCAGCAGTTCCAATCCCGCGACTAGGGTTGTCGGCACAGATACGCAGTATTTT
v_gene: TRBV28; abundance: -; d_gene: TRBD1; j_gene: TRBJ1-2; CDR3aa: CAIQDHTGTGYNYGYTF; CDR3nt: TGTGCCATCCAAGATCACACCGGGACAGGATATAACTATGGCTACACCTTC
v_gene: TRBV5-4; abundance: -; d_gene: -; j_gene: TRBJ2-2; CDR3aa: CASSRLDQGTGELFF; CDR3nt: TGTGCCAGCAGCCGCCTCGACCAGGGGACCGGGGAGCTGTTTTTT
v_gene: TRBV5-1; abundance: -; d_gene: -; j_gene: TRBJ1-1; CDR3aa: CASSYDRPPQVTEAFF; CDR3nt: TGCGCCAGCAGCTATGACCGCCCCCCCCAGGTCACTGAAGCTTTCTTT
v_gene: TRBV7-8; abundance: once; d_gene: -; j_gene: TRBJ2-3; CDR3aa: CASSLPDRTSTDTQYF; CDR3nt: TGTGCCAGCAGCCTCCCGGACAGAACGAGCACAGATACGCAGTATTTT
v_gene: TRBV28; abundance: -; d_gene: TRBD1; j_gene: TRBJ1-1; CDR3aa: CASSFPGGRQAFF; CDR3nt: TGTGCCAGCAGTTTTCCAGGGGGCCGGCAAGCTTTCTTT
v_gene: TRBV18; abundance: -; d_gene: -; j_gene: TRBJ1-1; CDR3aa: CASLTGNTEAFF; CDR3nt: TGTGCCAGTTTGACAGGGAACACTGAAGCTTTCTTT
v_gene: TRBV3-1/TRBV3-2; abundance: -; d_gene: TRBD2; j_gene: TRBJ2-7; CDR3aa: CASSQEGSGFYEQYF; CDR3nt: TGTGCCAGCAGCCAAGAGGGTAGCGGGTTCTACGAGCAGTACTTC
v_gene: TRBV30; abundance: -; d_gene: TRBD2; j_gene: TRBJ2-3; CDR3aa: CAGGEDTQYF; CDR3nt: TGTGCCGGGGGGGAGGATACGCAGTATTTT
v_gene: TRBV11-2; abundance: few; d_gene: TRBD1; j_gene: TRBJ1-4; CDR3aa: CASSLTGQGAVVEKLFF; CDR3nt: TGTGCCAGCAGCTTAACGGGACAGGGGGCGGTGGTTGAAAAACTGTTTTTT
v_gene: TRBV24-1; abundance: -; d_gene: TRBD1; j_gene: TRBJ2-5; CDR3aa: CATSDSQGDQETQYF; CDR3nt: TGTGCCACCAGTGATTCTCAGGGGGACCAAGAGACCCAGTACTTC
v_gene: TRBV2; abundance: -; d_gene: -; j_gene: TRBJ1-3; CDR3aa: CASRADSGNTIYF; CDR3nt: TGTGCCAGCAGAGCGGACAGTGGAAACACCATATATTTT
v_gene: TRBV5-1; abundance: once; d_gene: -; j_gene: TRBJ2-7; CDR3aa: CASSLQGEISEQYF; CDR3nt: TGCGCCAGCAGCTTACAGGGCGAAATTTCCGAGCAGTACTTC
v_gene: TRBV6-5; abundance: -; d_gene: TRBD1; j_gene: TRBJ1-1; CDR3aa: CAGNGGGQGDTEAFF; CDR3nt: TGTGCCGGAAACGGGGGGGGACAGGGGGACACTGAAGCTTTCTTT
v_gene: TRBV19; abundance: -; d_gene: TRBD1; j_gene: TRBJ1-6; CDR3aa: CATASAGGYNSPLHF; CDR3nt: TGTGCCACCGCCTCGGCAGGGGGCTATAATTCACCCCTCCACTTT
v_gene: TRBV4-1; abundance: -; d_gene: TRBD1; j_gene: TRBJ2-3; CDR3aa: CASSQNPGQSRGADTQYF; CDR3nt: TGCGCCAGCAGCCAGAACCCGGGACAGTCACGAGGGGCAGATACGCAGTATTTT
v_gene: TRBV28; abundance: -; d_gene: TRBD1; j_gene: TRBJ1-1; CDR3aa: CASRPTGGATEAFF; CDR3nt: TGTGCCAGCAGGCCAACAGGGGGCGCAACTGAAGCTTTCTTT
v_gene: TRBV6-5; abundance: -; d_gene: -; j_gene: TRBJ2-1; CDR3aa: CASSYSNGGDNEQFF; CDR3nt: TGTGCCAGCAGTTACTCGAACGGCGGGGACAATGAGCAGTTCTTC
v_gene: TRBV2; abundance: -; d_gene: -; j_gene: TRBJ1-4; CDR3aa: CASSGAAATNEKLFF; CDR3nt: TGTGCCAGCAGTGGGGCCGCTGCAACTAATGAAAAACTGTTTTTT
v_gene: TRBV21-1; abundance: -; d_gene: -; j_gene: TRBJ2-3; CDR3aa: CASSKEESGGGGSDTQYF; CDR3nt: TGTGCCAGCAGCAAAGAGGAAAGCGGAGGGGGGGGTTCAGATACGCAGTATTTT
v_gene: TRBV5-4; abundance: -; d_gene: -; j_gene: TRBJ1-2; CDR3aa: CASSPGGFPANYGYTF; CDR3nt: TGTGCCAGCAGCCCGGGAGGGTTCCCGGCTAACTATGGCTACACCTTC
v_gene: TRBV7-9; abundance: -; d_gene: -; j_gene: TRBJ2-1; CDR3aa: CASSLVSARDEQFF; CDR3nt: TGTGCCAGCAGCTTAGTGAGCGCGCGAGATGAGCAGTTCTTC
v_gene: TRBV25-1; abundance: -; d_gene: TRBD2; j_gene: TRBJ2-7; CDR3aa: CASRLAGGAGEQYF; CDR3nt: TGTGCCAGCAGGTTAGCGGGAGGAGCGGGGGAGCAGTACTTC
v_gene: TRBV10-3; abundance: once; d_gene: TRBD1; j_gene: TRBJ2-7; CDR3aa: CATSQGDRGYEQYF; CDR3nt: TGTGCCACTTCTCAAGGGGACAGGGGCTACGAGCAGTACTTC
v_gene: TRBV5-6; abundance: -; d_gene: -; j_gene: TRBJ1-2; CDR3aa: CASSLSSSYTF; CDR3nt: TGTGCCAGCAGCTTAAGTAGTAGCTACACCTTC
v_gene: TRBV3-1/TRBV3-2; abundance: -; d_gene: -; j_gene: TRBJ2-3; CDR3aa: CASSQDADFTDTQYF; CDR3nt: TGTGCCAGCAGCCAAGATGCGGACTTCACAGATACGCAGTATTTT
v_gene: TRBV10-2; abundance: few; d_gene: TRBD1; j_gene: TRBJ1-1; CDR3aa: CASRTGQGSAFF; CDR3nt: TGCGCCAGCAGGACAGGACAGGGTTCGGCTTTCTTT
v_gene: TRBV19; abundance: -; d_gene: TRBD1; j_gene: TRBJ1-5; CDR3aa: CASNPRDRGSNQPQHF; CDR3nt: TGTGCCAGTAACCCTCGGGACAGGGGAAGCAATCAGCCCCAGCATTTT
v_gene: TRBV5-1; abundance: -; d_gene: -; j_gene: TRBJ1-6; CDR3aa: CASSPRTRSPLHF; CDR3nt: TGCGCCAGCAGCCCCCGGACTCGTTCACCCCTCCACTTT
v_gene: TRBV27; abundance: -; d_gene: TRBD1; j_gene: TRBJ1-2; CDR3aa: CASGNPGQIFLRTF; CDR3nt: TGTGCCAGCGGGAACCCGGGACAGATCTTTCTGCGCACCTTC
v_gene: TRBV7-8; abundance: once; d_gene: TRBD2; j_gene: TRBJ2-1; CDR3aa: CASSSRGGGVYNEQFF; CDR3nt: TGTGCTAGCAGCTCCCGGGGCGGGGGGGTATACAATGAGCAGTTCTTC
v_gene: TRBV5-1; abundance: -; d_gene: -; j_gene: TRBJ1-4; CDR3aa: CASSLDGGEKLFF; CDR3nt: TGCGCCAGCAGCTTGGATGGCGGGGAAAAACTGTTTTTT
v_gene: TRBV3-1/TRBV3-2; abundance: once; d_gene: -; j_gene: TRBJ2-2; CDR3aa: CASSLHGGAENHRELFF; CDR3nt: TGTGCCAGCAGCCTTCATGGGGGCGCGGAGAATCACCGGGAGCTGTTTTTT
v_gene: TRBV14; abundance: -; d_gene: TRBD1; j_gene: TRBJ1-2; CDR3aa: CASSQEPGQLPSLGTF; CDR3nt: TGTGCCAGCAGCCAAGAACCGGGACAGCTACCTTCTCTAGGCACCTTC
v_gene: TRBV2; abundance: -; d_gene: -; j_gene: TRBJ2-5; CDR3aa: CASSEQGGSETQYF; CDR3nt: TGTGCCAGCAGTGAACAGGGGGGATCGGAGACCCAGTACTTC
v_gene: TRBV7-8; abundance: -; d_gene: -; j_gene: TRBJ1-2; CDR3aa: CASSLFRSDSNGYTF; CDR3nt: TGTGCCAGCAGCTTATTTCGCTCAGACTCTAATGGCTACACCTTC
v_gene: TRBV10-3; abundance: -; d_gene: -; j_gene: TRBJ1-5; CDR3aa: CAISEWGRAEGQPQHF; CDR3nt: TGTGCCATCAGTGAATGGGGTAGGGCTGAGGGTCAGCCCCAGCATTTT
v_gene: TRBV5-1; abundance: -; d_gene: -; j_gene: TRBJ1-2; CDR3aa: CASSFGQGSNYGYTF; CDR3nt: TGCGCCAGCAGCTTTGGGCAGGGGTCTAACTATGGCTACACCTTC
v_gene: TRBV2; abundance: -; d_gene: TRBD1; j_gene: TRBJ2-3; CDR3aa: CASSADRDADTQYF; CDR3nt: TGTGCCAGCAGCGCCGACAGGGACGCAGATACGCAGTATTTT
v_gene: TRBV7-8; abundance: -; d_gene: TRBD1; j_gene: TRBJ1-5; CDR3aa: CASSGQGNQPQHF; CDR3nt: TGTGCCAGCAGCGGACAGGGCAATCAGCCCCAGCATTTT
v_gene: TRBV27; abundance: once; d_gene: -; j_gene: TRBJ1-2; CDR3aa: CASSLRARINNYGYTF; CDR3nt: TGTGCCAGCAGTTTAAGAGCCCGCATTAATAACTATGGCTACACCTTC
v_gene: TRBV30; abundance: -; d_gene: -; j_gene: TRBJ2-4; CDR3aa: CAWSPPDRWVKNIQYF; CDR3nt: TGTGCCTGGAGTCCACCGGACAGATGGGTCAAAAACATTCAGTACTTC
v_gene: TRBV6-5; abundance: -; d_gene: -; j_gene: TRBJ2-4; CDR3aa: CASSYSGLDNIQYF; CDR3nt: TGTGCCAGCAGTTACTCGGGACTCGATAACATTCAGTACTTC
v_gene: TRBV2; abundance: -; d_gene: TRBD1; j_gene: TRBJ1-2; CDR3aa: CASLGRDRAAGYTF; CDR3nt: TGTGCCAGCCTGGGACGCGACAGGGCCGCTGGCTACACCTTC
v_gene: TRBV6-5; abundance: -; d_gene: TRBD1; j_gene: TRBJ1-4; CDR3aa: CASSAGTGGGEKLFF; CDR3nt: TGTGCCAGCAGCGCTGGGACAGGGGGAGGCGAAAAACTGTTTTTT
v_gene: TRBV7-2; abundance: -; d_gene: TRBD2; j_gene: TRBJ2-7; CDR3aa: CASSLTSGSYEQYF; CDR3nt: TGTGCCAGCAGCTTAACTAGCGGGAGTTACGAGCAGTACTTC